The 26 T cell receptor beta chains below all came from one sample that was sequenced in a study of cytomegalovirus exposure and HLA in healthy donors. Profiled with immunoSEQ multiplex PCR; TCRdb holds only in-frame clones, not every one. The data contain some 180,000 clones, about 81% of them singletons. Sequencing input: PBMCs. The receptors come from a woman in her 30s in good health and CMV-seronegative.

The V and J genes are TRBV14 and TRBJ2-7; perhaps TRBD2 as D (5 bases). CDR1 and CDR2 from the germline V gene are SGHDN and FVKESK. The CDR3 is 12 residues long. V lost 4 bases to trimming and J lost 5 bases, with 9 bases between them. The CDR3 coding sequence is TGTGCCAGCAGCCCCACTAGGAACGAGCAGTACTTC. Translated: CASSPTRNEQYF. Using reference TRBV14 and TRBJ2-7 for the parts outside the CDR3, the full variable domain is EAGVTQFPSHSVIEKGQTVTLRCDPISGHDNLYWYRRVMGKEIKFLLHFVKESKQDESGMPNNRFLAERTGGTYSTLKVQPAELEDSGVYFCASSPTRNEQYFGPGTRLTVT.

The chain employs TRBV11-2 and TRBJ2-7, with TRBD1 matching 7 bases. Trimming took 4 bases from V and 3 from J; bases not matched to a gene: 9. This CDR3 region has 15 residues. CDR1 is SGHAT, CDR2 FQNNGV, per germline. The CDR3 here is CASSSRTGFSYEQYF. The CDR3 DNA follows: TGTGCCAGCAGCTCGAGGACAGGTTTTAGCTACGAGCAGTACTTC.

V usage is TRBV5-6 and J usage is TRBJ1-2; 9 bases are a match to TRBD1. Germline lookup yields CDR1 SGHDT and CDR2 YYEEEE. V was pared by 4 bases and J by 4 bases, with 5 bases of the junction left unmatched. The CDR3 is 14 amino acids. CDR3 loop: CASSPGQGTYGYTF. In nucleotides, the CDR3 is TGTGCCAGCAGCCCCGGACAGGGGACCTATGGCTACACCTTC.

The rearrangement links TRBV14 to TRBJ2-7; 7 nucleotides match TRBD2. Germline loops: CDR1 SGHDN, CDR2 FVKESK. V lost 2 bases, J lost 2 bases, and 6 bases stayed unmatched. CDR3 size: 15 residues. In DNA, the CDR3 is TGTGCCAGCAGCCAAAAGCGGGATGGACCCTACGAGCAGTACTTC. Translated, it gives CASSQKRDGPYEQYF.

This chain uses TRBV27 with TRBJ2-1; 15 bases match TRBD2. Looked up from germline, CDR1 is MNHEY and CDR2 is SMNVEV (reference sequence). V dropped 1 base and J dropped 9; count of bases not matched to a gene: 4. The CDR3 loop spans 16 amino acids. The CDR3 sequence is CASSLLGTSGRSEQFF. DNA for the CDR3: TGTGCCAGCAGTTTATTAGGGACTAGCGGGAGGAGTGAGCAGTTCTTC.

This clone was seen just once. The chain is built from TRBV30 and TRBJ1-1; TRBD1 aligns across 8 bases. V lost 3 bases to trimming and J lost 0 bases; unmatched junction nucleotides: 0. This CDR3 has 13 residues. CDR1 is GTSNPN, CDR2 SVGIG, per germline (reference sequence). For the CDR3, the DNA is TGTGCCTGGAGGGGACAGGTGAACACTGAAGCTTTCTTT. This sequence encodes CAWRGQVNTEAFF.

The V and J genes are TRBV5-6 and TRBJ1-2, with D uncertain. V was trimmed by 0 bases and J by 1 base, leaving 7 bases between them. Germline CDR1 reads SGHDT; CDR2 reads YYEEEE. The CDR3 is made up of 14 amino acids. The CDR3 here is CASSLGGVNYGYTF. The CDR3 nucleotides read TGTGCCAGCAGCTTGGGCGGAGTTAACTATGGCTACACCTTC.

This clone appeared a single time. The V call is TRBV27, the J call TRBJ2-7; 7 nucleotides line up with TRBD1. CDR1 and CDR2 from the germline V gene are MNHEY and SMNVEV (reference sequence). The CDR3 runs to 15 residues. With 4 bases clipped from V and 2 bases from J, the junction kept 8 bases outside the gene matches. DNA of the CDR3: TGTGCCAGCAGTTCCCCGGACAGGCGAACCTACGAGCAGTACTTC. This codes for CASSSPDRRTYEQYF.

This clone occurred a few times. CDR3 coding DNA: TGCGCCAGCAGCCGACCAGGGTACGATGCTGGCTACACCTTC. Translating gives CASSRPGYDAGYTF. The chain uses TRBV4-1 and TRBJ1-2; possibly TRBD1 for D (5 bases). Germline V lookup: CDR1 MGHRA, CDR2 YSYEKL. There are 14 residues in the CDR3. The ends were cut back, 4 bases at V and 7 bases at J, with 16 bases in the middle.

The CDR3 sequence is CASSVTAGGRSYEQYF. For the CDR3, the DNA is TGCGCCAGCAGCGTTACGGCAGGGGGCAGGTCCTACGAGCAGTACTTC. The chain carries TRBV5-1 and TRBJ2-7; 8 nucleotides match TRBD1. The V segment lost 4 bases and the J segment 1 base; nucleotides outside the gene matches: 10. The CDR3 is 16 amino acids. CDR1 is SGHRS, CDR2 YFSETQ, per germline.

The V call is TRBV2, the J call TRBJ2-3; D uncertain. V was clipped by 5 bases and J by 1 base, with 7 bases between them. Germline lookup yields CDR1 SNHLY and CDR2 FYNNEI. The CDR3 extends over 13 amino acids. This CDR3 is CASSWSGTDTQYF. The CDR3 DNA reads TGTGCCAGCAGTTGGAGCGGCACAGATACGCAGTATTTT.

The rearrangement links TRBV7-8 to TRBJ1-1; D may be TRBD1 (6 bases). Trimming pared 6 bases from V and 5 bases from J, leaving 19 bases between. CDR1 is SGHVS and CDR2 is FQNEAQ in the germline V gene. CDR3 length equals 15 residues. The CDR3 sequence: CASRLRTGWETEAFF. The CDR3 coding sequence is TGTGCCAGCAGACTACGCACAGGGTGGGAAACTGAAGCTTTCTTT.

There are a few counts of this clone. CDR3 sequence (DNA): TGTGCCAGCAGTCCCCCGAGGAGGTCCGTTGACACTGAAGCTTTCTTT. This encodes CASSPPRRSVDTEAFF. V gene TRBV27 combines with J gene TRBJ1-1; D remains unclear. V lost 5 bases, J lost 3 bases, and 19 bases lay in between. From germline, CDR1 is MNHEY and CDR2 SMNVEV (reference sequence). The CDR3 runs 16 residues.

The chain combines TRBV27 with TRBJ2-2, with 7 nucleotides matching TRBD1. The junction had 16 bases not matched to a gene; V was cut back by 6 bases and J by 3 bases. The CDR3 length is 18 residues. Germline V CDR1 and CDR2: MNHEY, SMNVEV (reference sequence). CDR3 DNA: TGTGCCAGCAGCCCGCCCGCCTTCCGGGACAGTGACACCGGGGAGCTGTTTTTT. This sequence encodes CASSPPAFRDSDTGELFF.

This clone appeared once. The chain uses TRBV7-3 and TRBJ2-1, with TRBD2 identical over 10 bases. Looked up from germline, CDR1 is SGHTA and CDR2 is FQGTGA. Trimming at V came to 0 bases and at J to 16 bases, leaving 9 bases not matched to a gene. The CDR3 extends over 14 amino acids. The CDR3 loop reads CASSLTAASGGVFF. DNA of the CDR3: TGTGCCAGCAGCTTAACGGCGGCTAGCGGGGGAGTATTCTTC.

V gene TRBV30 combines with J gene TRBJ2-1; 15 bases are shared with TRBD2. Germline assignment: CDR1 GTSNPN and CDR2 SVGIG (reference sequence). With 2 bases clipped from V and 8 bases from J, the junction kept 7 bases outside the gene matches. The CDR3 spans 16 residues. DNA of the CDR3: TGTGCCTGGAGTTTCGGGACTAGCGGGGGGTGGGATGAGCAGTTCTTC. This sequence encodes CAWSFGTSGGWDEQFF.

V usage is TRBV28 and J usage is TRBJ1-1; no reliable D call. Between the trimmed V and J ends, which lost 6 bases and 6 bases, there was a span of 20 bases. CDR3 length: 15 residues. Germline CDR1 is MDHEN and CDR2 is SYDVKM. The CDR3 is CASRPPGLAEAEAFF. CDR3 coding DNA: TGTGCCAGCAGGCCCCCGGGCCTTGCGGAGGCTGAAGCTTTCTTT.

V gene TRBV10-3 combines with J gene TRBJ2-1; 14 nucleotides match TRBD2. CDR3 length: 15 amino acids. The V gene's germline CDR1 is ENHRY and CDR2 SYGVKD. Trimming removed 6 bases from V and 8 bases from J; junction bases left unmatched: 6. The CDR3 loop is CAISGTSGSSDEQFF. The DNA for the CDR3 is TGTGCCATCAGCGGGACTAGCGGGAGCTCGGATGAGCAGTTCTTC.

V and J are TRBV5-1 and TRBJ2-1, with TRBD2 matching over 12 bases. Unmatched junction bases numbered 11, after V lost 3 bases and J lost 7 bases. This CDR3 has 17 residues. Germline CDR1 reads SGHRS; CDR2 reads YFSETQ. CDR3 amino acids: CASSSPETSGRTNEQFF. The CDR3 DNA reads TGCGCCAGCAGCTCACCTGAAACTAGCGGGAGGACTAATGAGCAGTTCTTC.

The CDR3 loop reads CASTSGGDEKLFF. For the CDR3, the DNA is TGCGCCAGCACGTCAGGGGGCGATGAAAAACTGTTTTTT. V and J are TRBV5-1 and TRBJ1-4; 8 bases are a match to TRBD1. The V and J ends lost 6 bases and 6 bases, in that order; junction bases with no gene match: 4. CDR3 length equals 13 residues. Per germline, CDR1 SGHRS and CDR2 YFSETQ.

The sample holds a few counts of this clone. The V gene is TRBV28, the J gene TRBJ2-1, with D hard to call. The germline V gene has CDR1 MDHEN and CDR2 SYDVKM. Trimming removed 5 bases at V and 0 bases at J, with 14 bases between. The CDR3 is made up of 16 amino acids. This chain's CDR3 is CASSPLSPSSYNEQFF. Written as DNA, the CDR3 is TGTGCCAGCAGTCCCCTGAGTCCAAGCTCCTACAATGAGCAGTTCTTC.

The rearrangement links TRBV6-1 to TRBJ1-5, with a tentative D call TRBD1 (5 bases). This CDR3 has 15 residues. The germline CDR1 and CDR2 sequences are MNHNS and SASEGT. With 3 bases removed from V and 1 base from J, the gap between germline ends came to 10 bases. DNA for the CDR3: TGTGCCAGCAGTGAGTGGCCAGGGAGCAATCAGCCCCAGCATTTT. As protein: CASSEWPGSNQPQHF.

This chain joins TRBV4-2 and TRBJ1-1, with a possible D match to TRBD1 (6 bases). CDR1 is LGHNA, CDR2 YNFKEQ, per germline. This CDR3 contains 15 residues. V was trimmed by 4 bases and J by 0 bases, leaving 12 bases between them. The CDR3 nucleotides read TGTGCCAGCAGCCGCCAGGGGCAGCTGAACACTGAAGCTTTCTTT. Translated, it gives CASSRQGQLNTEAFF.

The chain is built from TRBV5-1 and TRBJ1-1; D unresolved. From germline, CDR1 is SGHRS and CDR2 YFSETQ. There are 16 residues in the CDR3. Trimming left V 0 bases short and J 0 bases short, with 12 bases between. The CDR3 reads CASSLGASNMNTEAFF. The CDR3 DNA reads TGCGCCAGCAGCTTGGGGGCGTCGAACATGAACACTGAAGCTTTCTTT.

This chain joins TRBV15 and TRBJ2-7, with D possibly matching TRBD2 (5 bases). The CDR3 is made up of 13 amino acids. Germline lookup yields CDR1 LNHNV and CDR2 YYDKDF (reference sequence). V lost 0 bases and J lost 3, with 6 bases in between. The CDR3 nucleotides read TGTGCCACCAGCAGAGACCGGGGCTACGAGCAGTACTTC. Residues: CATSRDRGYEQYF.

This clone was seen more than once but under ten times. The sample contains more than one DNA sequence encoding this CDR3. The rearrangement uses TRBV5-6 and TRBJ1-2; the D is unclear. Germline values: CDR1 SGHDT, CDR2 YYEEEE. This CDR3 comprises 12 residues. The V and J ends lost 3 bases and 4 bases respectively, with 7 bases between them. The CDR3 DNA reads TGTGCCAGCAGCTCCACAGCCTATGGCTACACCTTC. It codes for CASSSTAYGYTF.